One and the same sample provided the 18 T cell receptor beta chains below, sequenced in a study of human versus mouse CDR3 diversity and MHC coevolution. Data came from immunoSEQ multiplex PCR; TCRdb stores just in-frame clones and leaves some out. The sample lists more than 60,000 clones; 85% to 95% were seen once. Sequenced sample: naive CD4+ T cells from blood. As to subset: CD45RO-negative CD62L-positive naive CD4 T cells. All receptors come from a person aged 25-75 years in good health.

This clone was seen more than once but under ten times. V and J are TRBV5-4 and TRBJ1-4; TRBD1 aligns across 8 bases. The length of the CDR3 is 15 residues. The germline gives CDR1 SGHNT, CDR2 YYREEE (reference sequence). V shed 5 bases and J 8 bases; nucleotides not matched to a gene: 11. The CDR3 protein is CASSSGQGPGEKLFF. For the CDR3, the DNA is TGTGCCAGCAGTTCCGGACAGGGCCCAGGGGAAAAACTGTTTTTT.

Only one count was recorded for this clone. The chain employs TRBV9 and TRBJ2-1; 7 bases agree with TRBD2. Germline V gives CDR1 SGDLS, CDR2 YYNGEE. This CDR3 has 16 residues. V lost 3 bases, J lost 2 bases, and 8 bases stayed unmatched. The DNA for the CDR3 is TGTGCCAGCAGCGCCGGAAGCGGGGAGCCCTACAATGAGCAGTTCTTC. Residues: CASSAGSGEPYNEQFF.

The sample holds a few counts of this clone. This rearrangement joins TRBV18 to TRBJ1-1; D gene ambiguous. The germline gives CDR1 KGHSH, CDR2 LQKENI. This CDR3 is built from 12 residues. The V gene lost 1 base and the J gene lost 6 bases, with 6 bases spanning the gap. Written as DNA, the CDR3 is TGTGCCAGCTCACCACGGAGATCTGAAGCTTTCTTT. Its protein is CASSPRRSEAFF.

This chain connects TRBV23-1 to TRBJ1-2; D ambiguous. TRBV23-1 is reported as an ORF; its role is uncertain. The CDR3 covers 18 residues. With 1 base removed from V and 0 bases from J, the gap between germline ends came to 18 bases. CDR3 bases: TGCGCCAGCAGTCAATACTTAGGGAGGGAAGAGACTAACTATGGCTACACCTTC. Translating gives CASSQYLGREETNYGYTF.

The chain has TRBV7-9 and TRBJ2-2; 11 bases agree with TRBD2. Trimming removed 3 bases from V and 1 base from J; junction bases left unmatched: 4. This CDR3 is 17 amino acids long. Germline V lookup: CDR1 SEHNR, CDR2 FQNEAQ (reference sequence). The CDR3 sequence is CASSLTSGTLNTGELFF. CDR3 coding DNA: TGTGCCAGCAGCTTGACTAGCGGGACGTTGAACACCGGGGAGCTGTTTTTT.

The chain couples TRBV2 to TRBJ2-2, with 7 bases fitting TRBD2. Per the germline V gene, CDR1 is SNHLY and CDR2 is FYNNEI. CDR3 size: 13 residues. Trimming cost V 4 bases and J 5 bases; bases outside gene matches: 1. CDR3 residues: CASSGGGTGELFF. In DNA, the CDR3 is TGTGCCAGCAGTGGGGGGGGAACCGGGGAGCTGTTTTTT.

This clone came up once. V usage is TRBV6-1 and J usage is TRBJ1-5; a possible D gene is TRBD1 (6 bases). There are 13 residues in the CDR3. V lost 6 bases, J lost 1 base, and 7 bases lay in between. Germline V gene sequence: CDR1 MNHNS, CDR2 SASEGT. DNA for the CDR3: TGTGCCAGCAGAGGGACAAGCAATCAGCCCCAGCATTTT. Translation: CASRGTSNQPQHF.

This chain links TRBV6-6 with TRBJ2-5; 11 nucleotides line up with TRBD2. The end of the DNA aligns better with TRBJ2-7, so the J call may be wrong. Germline-derived CDR1 and CDR2 are MNHNY and SVGAGI (reference sequence). This CDR3 comprises 15 residues. CDR3 amino acids: CASRLTSGSPGEQYF. CDR3 sequence (DNA): TGTGCCAGCAGGTTAACTAGCGGGAGCCCTGGCGAGCAGTACTTC.

The chain is built from TRBV29-1 and TRBJ2-1; tentatively, D is TRBD1 (5 bases). Trimming pared 7 bases from V and 9 bases from J, leaving 19 bases between. Germline V gives CDR1 SQVTM, CDR2 ANQGSEA. The CDR3 totals 13 residues. CDR3 loop: CSGFRSQGGEQFF. CDR3 nucleotide sequence: TGCAGCGGCTTCAGATCCCAGGGTGGTGAGCAGTTCTTC.

In regard to this clone: This sample also contains other DNA sequences that code for the same CDR3. The chain is built from TRBV18 and TRBJ1-4; 8 positions agree with TRBD1. This CDR3 has 18 residues. V lost 3 bases and J lost 5; bases outside the gene matches: 14. Germline assignment: CDR1 KGHSH and CDR2 LQKENI. The CDR3 bases are TGTGCCAGCTCACCCTTCCGGGACAGGACCCCTACAAATGAAAAACTGTTTTTT. This codes for CASSPFRDRTPTNEKLFF.

The chain joins TRBV7-8 to TRBJ1-4; D might be TRBD1 (6 bases). The CDR3 spans 16 residues. The V end lost 1 base, the J end lost 0 bases, and 9 bases lay between the germline ends. From germline, CDR1 is SGHVS and CDR2 FQNEAQ. The CDR3 bases are TGTGCCAGCAGCTTAGGACAGGCGGCAACTAATGAAAAACTGTTTTTT. It specifies CASSLGQAATNEKLFF. Using reference TRBV7-8 and TRBJ1-4 for the parts outside the CDR3, the full variable domain is GAGVSQSPRYKVAKRGQDVALRCDPISGHVSLFWYQQALGQGPEFLTYFQNEAQLDKSGLPSDRFFAERPEGSVSTLKIQRTQQEDSAVYLCASSLGQAATNEKLFFGSGTQLSVL.

CDR3 residues: CASSSGQGWNTGELFF. CDR3 nucleotide sequence: TGTGCCAGCAGCAGCGGACAGGGATGGAACACCGGGGAGCTGTTTTTT. The chain is built from TRBV28 and TRBJ2-2, with TRBD1 identical over 8 bases. The CDR3 length is 16 residues. The V and J ends lost 6 bases and 1 base, in that order; junction bases with no gene match: 7. Germline assignment: CDR1 MDHEN and CDR2 SYDVKM.

This clone was observed once. The J gene is TRBJ2-1, the V gene TRBV5-4; 13 positions agree with TRBD2. CDR3 size: 16 residues. CDR1 and CDR2 from the germline V gene are SGHNT and YYREEE (reference sequence). Trimming took 4 bases from V and 7 from J; bases not matched to a gene: 8. CDR3 protein: CASSRSGTSGKNEQFF. The CDR3 nucleotides read TGTGCCAGCAGCCGGTCCGGGACTAGCGGGAAGAATGAGCAGTTCTTC. The variable domain in full, with the rest retrieved from reference TRBV5-4 and TRBJ2-1, is ETGVTQSPTHLIKTRGQQVTLRCSSQSGHNTVSWYQQALGQGPQFIFQYYREEENGRGNFPPRFSGLQFPNYSSELNVNALELDDSALYLCASSRSGTSGKNEQFFGPGTRLTVL.

The rearrangement joins TRBV19 to TRBJ2-1; D not certain. V lost 0 bases to trimming and J lost 1 base, with 13 bases between them. The CDR3 runs to 17 residues. Germline-derived CDR1 and CDR2 are LNHDA and SQIVND (reference sequence). The CDR3 loop is CASSIDQVPRSYNEQFF. For the CDR3, the DNA is TGTGCCAGTAGTATAGATCAGGTCCCCAGGTCCTACAATGAGCAGTTCTTC.

The chain recombines TRBV5-1 with TRBJ2-1; D is ambiguous. The V end was cut by 0 bases, the J end by 12 bases, with 13 bases between. CDR1 is SGHRS and CDR2 is YFSETQ in the germline V gene. The CDR3 has 13 amino acids. CDR3 sequence (DNA): TGCGCCAGCAGCTTGGGCGAGATGCGAACGCAGTTCTTC. Amino acid sequence: CASSLGEMRTQFF. Drawing the rest from reference TRBV5-1 and TRBJ2-1, the complete variable domain is KAGVTQTPRYLIKTRGQQVTLSCSPISGHRSVSWYQQTPGQGLQFLFEYFSETQRNKGNFPGRFSGRQFSNSRSEMNVSTLELGDSALYLCASSLGEMRTQFFGPGTRLTVL.

The gene calls are TRBV27 and TRBJ2-5; no reliable D call. CDR3 length: 13 residues. Trimming pared 3 bases from V and 6 bases from J, leaving 11 bases between. CDR1 and CDR2 (germline): MNHEY, SMNVEV (reference sequence). The DNA for the CDR3 is TGTGCCAGCAGTTTCGGAGAGGAGAAGACCCAGTACTTC. Protein product: CASSFGEEKTQYF.

This clone was seen once. The CDR3 bases are TGCGCCAGCAGCTTGGAGGTAGCGGGGGGCCCAGATACGCAGTATTTT. This codes for CASSLEVAGGPDTQYF. The chain uses TRBV5-1 and TRBJ2-3, with TRBD2 matching over 10 bases. V was clipped by 0 bases and J by 4 bases; unmatched bases: 5. This CDR3 is 16 amino acids long. Germline V lookup: CDR1 SGHRS, CDR2 YFSETQ.

This chain joins TRBV19 and TRBJ1-1; 8 positions match TRBD1. CDR1 and CDR2 from the germline V gene are LNHDA and SQIVND (reference sequence). J was trimmed by 2 bases and V by 2 bases; bases with no gene match: 4. This CDR3 contains 15 residues. The CDR3 spells CASSIQGAPNTEAFF. The CDR3 DNA follows: TGTGCCAGTAGTATACAGGGGGCCCCAAACACTGAAGCTTTCTTT. Based on the CDR3 plus reference TRBV19 and TRBJ1-1, the full variable domain is DGGITQSPKYLFRKEGQNVTLSCEQNLNHDAMYWYRQDPGQGLRLIYYSQIVNDFQKGDIAEGYSVSREKKESFPLTVTSAQKNPTAFYLCASSIQGAPNTEAFFGQGTRLTVV.